A few counts support the clone carrying this T cell receptor (beta chain). Antigen unknown. These data originate in a study of cytomegalovirus exposure and HLA in healthy donors. Findings of the study overall: A later analysis revealed that TCR association rates differed between HLA loci, peaking at DRB1 and bottoming out at HLA-C.

The PCR had 60 Vbeta and 13 Jbeta primers. Measured with immunoSEQ multiplex PCR; TCRdb has only the in-frame clones, and not every one. The sample records approximately 240,000 clones, roughly 90% being singletons. The CDR3 contains 15 residues. The germline gives CDR1 SNHLY, CDR2 FYNNEI. V dropped 2 bases and J dropped 6 bases, with 14 bases sitting between them. The chain links TRBV2 to TRBJ1-5; D unclear. The sequenced sample was PBMCs. This receptor was obtained from a woman aged 18 to 35 in good health and CMV-seronegative. The chain's CDR3 is CASSERQSSGQPQHF. In DNA form, the CDR3 reads TGTGCCAGCAGTGAAAGACAATCTAGCGGTCAGCCCCAGCATTTT. The entire variable domain, with the rest obtained from reference TRBV2 and TRBJ1-5, is as follows: EPEVTQTPSHQVTQMGQEVILRCVPISNHLYFYWYRQILGQKVEFLVSFYNNEISEKSEIFDDQFSVERPDGSNFTLKIRSTKLEDSAMYFCASSERQSSGQPQHFGDGTRLSIL.